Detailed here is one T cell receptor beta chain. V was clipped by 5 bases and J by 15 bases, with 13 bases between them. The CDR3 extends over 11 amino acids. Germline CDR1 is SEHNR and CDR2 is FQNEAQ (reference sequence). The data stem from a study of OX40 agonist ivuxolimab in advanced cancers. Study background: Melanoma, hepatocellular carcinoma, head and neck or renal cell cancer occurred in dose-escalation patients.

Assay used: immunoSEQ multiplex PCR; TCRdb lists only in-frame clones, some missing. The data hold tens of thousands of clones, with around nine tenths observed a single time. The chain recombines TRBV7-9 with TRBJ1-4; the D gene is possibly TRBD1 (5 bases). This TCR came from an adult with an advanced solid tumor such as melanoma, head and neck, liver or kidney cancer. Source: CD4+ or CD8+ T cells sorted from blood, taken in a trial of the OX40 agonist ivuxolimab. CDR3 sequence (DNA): TGTGCCAGCAGCCCCGGGGGGTTGGTGTTTTTT. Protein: CASSPGGLVFF.